These T cell receptor beta chains were read from a single sample in a study of cytomegalovirus exposure and HLA in healthy donors. Sequencing used immunoSEQ multiplex PCR; TCRdb keeps in-frame clones, though not all of them. The sample lists more than 90,000 clones, 81% occurring once. The source material was PBMCs. The receptors were gathered from a woman in her seventies in good health and CMV-seropositive. Each CDR3 is given with its conserved first and last residue. A D gene is named only where the DNA matches it firmly.

len	v_gene	j_gene	d_gene	CDR3aa	CDR3nt
14	TRBV18	TRBJ2-4	.	CASSPVRGGNIQYF	TGTGCCAGCTCACCGGTCAGGGGCGGAAACATTCAGTACTTC
14	TRBV7-9	TRBJ1-5	.	CASSFDRANQPQHF	TGCGCCAGCAGTTTTGACAGAGCCAATCAGCCCCAGCATTTT
15	TRBV6-5	TRBJ2-7	TRBD2	CASSSTSGSLYEQYF	TGTGCCAGCAGTTCCACTAGCGGGAGTTTATACGAGCAGTACTTC
15	TRBV7-9	TRBJ1-4	TRBD1	CASSLWTGGFEKLFF	TGTGCCAGCAGCCTGTGGACAGGGGGCTTCGAAAAACTGTTTTTT
17	TRBV7-9	TRBJ2-1	TRBD2	CASSTQRTSGRANEQFF	TGTGCCAGCAGCACCCAACGGACTAGCGGGAGGGCTAATGAGCAGTTCTTC
14	TRBV28	TRBJ2-7	TRBD1	CASSLARDSYEQYF	TGTGCCAGCAGCTTGGCTCGGGACAGCTACGAGCAGTACTTC
14	TRBV28	TRBJ2-1	TRBD1	CASSFQDRGREQFF	TGTGCCAGCAGTTTCCAGGACAGGGGACGTGAGCAGTTCTTC
17	TRBV4-3	TRBJ2-1	TRBD2	CASSQGAGGFSYNEQFF	TGCGCCAGCAGCCAAGGAGCGGGAGGATTCTCCTACAATGAGCAGTTCTTC
12	TRBV30	TRBJ2-1	.	CAWSVLGREQFF	TGTGCCTGGAGTGTACTTGGCAGGGAGCAGTTCTTC
16	TRBV7-8	TRBJ2-3	TRBD1	CASSPRQGASTDTQYF	TGTGCCAGCAGCCCACGACAGGGGGCAAGCACAGATACGCAGTATTTT
10	TRBV20-1	TRBJ1-1	.	CSASRREAFF	TGCAGTGCTAGCCGTCGGGAAGCTTTCTTT
16	TRBV11-2	TRBJ2-5	.	CASSKAMGQGRETQYF	TGTGCCAGCAGCAAAGCAATGGGGCAGGGTAGAGAGACCCAGTACTTC
14	TRBV19	TRBJ2-5	TRBD1	CASKKQGASETQYF	TGTGCCAGTAAGAAGCAGGGGGCGTCAGAGACCCAGTACTTC
15	TRBV10-3	TRBJ1-1	TRBD1	CAISESSSGGTEAFF	TGTGCCATCAGTGAGAGTAGCTCAGGGGGCACTGAAGCTTTCTTT
15	TRBV28	TRBJ1-5	.	CAGSGAQRGNQPQHF	TGTGCCGGCTCCGGAGCCCAACGGGGCAATCAGCCCCAGCATTTT
14	TRBV19	TRBJ1-5	TRBD1	CASRLGQGSSAPAF	TGTGCCAGTAGACTGGGACAGGGGAGCTCAGCCCCAGCTTTT
15	TRBV5-1	TRBJ2-1	TRBD2	CASSPSGSSYNEQFF	TGCGCCAGCAGCCCGAGCGGGAGTTCCTACAATGAGCAGTTCTTC